The clone carrying this T cell receptor beta chain is termed medium-sized. The CDR3 consists of 16 residues. CDR1 SSHAT and CDR2 FNYEAQ come from the germline V gene (reference sequence). Trimming took 1 base from V and 0 from J, leaving 9 bases between them. Some clones are missing from TCRdb's copy, which holds only in-frame ones; the method was immunoSEQ multiplex PCR. This sample has around 92,000 clones; roughly four fifths occur once, and the top ten carry 2% to 2.5%. The data stem from a study of control samples from healthy donors and cancer patients. Specimen: blood. This TCR was sampled from a man in his fifties or sixties in good health. V and J are TRBV7-7 and TRBJ1-4; D gene uncertain. The CDR3 DNA reads as TGTGCCAGCAGCTTAGAGGAGATTTCAACTAATGAAAAACTGTTTTTT. It specifies CASSLEEISTNEKLFF.